The 8 T cell receptor beta chains presented below share a single source sample, sequenced in a study of control samples from healthy donors and cancer patients. Data came from immunoSEQ multiplex PCR; TCRdb stores just in-frame clones and leaves some out. The sample lists 25,000 to 30,000 clones; around nine tenths were seen once. The sequenced sample was PBMCs. The receptor source for this set is a woman aged 40 to 55 with lung cancer.

The chain joins TRBV3-1 (or the pseudogene TRBV3-2) to TRBJ1-2, with 10 bases fitting TRBD1. J was trimmed by 7 bases and V by 4 bases; bases with no gene match: 3. CDR3 length equals 13 residues. From germline, CDR1 is LGHDT and CDR2 YNNKEL (reference sequence). CDR3 sequence (DNA): TGTGCCAGCAGCCCTCGACAGGGGGCTGGCTACACCTTC. It specifies CASSPRQGAGYTF.

This chain links TRBV10-3 with TRBJ1-5; 7 bases are a match to TRBD1. This CDR3 has 13 residues. The germline V gene has CDR1 ENHRY and CDR2 SYGVKD. The V gene end was trimmed by 8 bases and the J gene end by 0 bases; junction bases not matched to a gene: 1. DNA of the CDR3: TGTGCCATCCAGGGGGATAGCAATCAGCCCCAGCATTTT. It specifies CAIQGDSNQPQHF.

V is TRBV30 and J is TRBJ2-5; 8 positions agree with TRBD2. Losses at the gene ends were 8 bases for V and 5 bases for J; bases not matched to a gene: 13. Germline V gene data show CDR1 as GTSNPN and CDR2 as SVGIG (reference sequence). CDR3 length: 14 amino acids. The CDR3 nucleotides read TGTGCCAGTTCCTTTAGCGGGGTCGGGGAGACCCAGTACTTC. Translating it yields CASSFSGVGETQYF.

The chain employs TRBV30 and TRBJ2-6; D is possibly TRBD1 (6 bases). The germline gives CDR1 GTSNPN, CDR2 SVGIG (reference sequence). With 5 bases removed from V and 0 bases from J, the gap between germline ends came to 14 bases. The CDR3 consists of 16 residues. The DNA for the CDR3 is TGTGCCTGGCGACAGGTTAATCTCTCTGGGGCCAACGTCCTGACTTTC. Its protein product is CAWRQVNLSGANVLTF.

The chain uses TRBV14 and TRBJ1-2; no definite D call. Trimming left V 5 bases short and J 5 bases short, with 15 bases between. The CDR3 is 14 amino acids. Germline CDR1 is SGHDN and CDR2 is FVKESK. CDR3 amino acids: CASSSPGEGYGYTF. CDR3 bases: TGTGCCAGCAGCTCCCCGGGAGAAGGATATGGCTACACCTTC.

V gene TRBV7-9 combines with J gene TRBJ1-1; no clear D gene. The CDR3 runs 12 residues. V dropped 1 base and J dropped 4 bases, with 4 bases sitting between them. Germline loops: CDR1 SEHNR, CDR2 FQNEAQ (reference sequence). As DNA, the CDR3 is TGTGCCAGCAGCTTAGGTCGCACTGAAGCTTTCTTT. It codes for CASSLGRTEAFF.

The genes are TRBV7-2 and TRBJ1-6; a possible D gene is TRBD1 (6 bases). Germline V CDR1 and CDR2: SGHTA, FQGNSA. The CDR3 sequence is 15 residues long. V shed 5 bases and J shed 7 bases, with 15 bases lying between them. Here the CDR3 reads CASSVQGTVNSPLHF. The CDR3 coding sequence is TGTGCCAGCAGCGTACAGGGTACGGTCAATTCACCCCTCCACTTT. The full variable domain, its missing parts supplied by reference TRBV7-2 and TRBJ1-6, is GAGVSQSPSNKVTEKGKDVELRCDPISGHTALYWYRQSLGQGLEFLIYFQGNSAPDKSGLPSDRFSAERTGGSVSTLTIQRTQQEDSAVYLCASSVQGTVNSPLHFGNGTRLTVT.

The genes are TRBV7-8 and TRBJ2-7; 7 bases are a match to TRBD1. CDR1 SGHVS and CDR2 FQNEAQ come from the germline V gene. J lost 3 bases, V lost 1 base, and 6 bases had no gene match. The CDR3 loop spans 15 amino acids. In nucleotides, the CDR3 is TGTGCCAGCAGCTTAGGACAGGGTAGCGACTACGAGCAGTACTTC. Its protein product is CASSLGQGSDYEQYF.